Sequencing of this T cell receptor (beta chain) was carried out in a study of blood T cell repertoires in COVID-19. Libraries were prepared by immunoSEQ multiplex PCR; TCRdb keeps only in-frame clonotypes and omits some of them. This table holds about 140,000 clones, roughly 84% found once. In its sample, this clone was seen a few times. V lost 2 bases and J 5 bases, leaving 13 bases between the germline ends. The germline V gene encodes CDR1 SGHRS and CDR2 YFSETQ. The CDR3 has 14 amino acids. The sample taken for sequencing was peripheral blood. The clonotype was recovered from a woman aged 60-75 years with acute or convalescent COVID-19. The V gene is TRBV5-1, the J gene TRBJ1-1, with D possibly being TRBD1 (6 bases). CDR3 coding DNA: TGCGCCAGCAGCTTACAGGGAGGGAGTACTGAAGCTTTCTTT. This gives the protein CASSLQGGSTEAFF.